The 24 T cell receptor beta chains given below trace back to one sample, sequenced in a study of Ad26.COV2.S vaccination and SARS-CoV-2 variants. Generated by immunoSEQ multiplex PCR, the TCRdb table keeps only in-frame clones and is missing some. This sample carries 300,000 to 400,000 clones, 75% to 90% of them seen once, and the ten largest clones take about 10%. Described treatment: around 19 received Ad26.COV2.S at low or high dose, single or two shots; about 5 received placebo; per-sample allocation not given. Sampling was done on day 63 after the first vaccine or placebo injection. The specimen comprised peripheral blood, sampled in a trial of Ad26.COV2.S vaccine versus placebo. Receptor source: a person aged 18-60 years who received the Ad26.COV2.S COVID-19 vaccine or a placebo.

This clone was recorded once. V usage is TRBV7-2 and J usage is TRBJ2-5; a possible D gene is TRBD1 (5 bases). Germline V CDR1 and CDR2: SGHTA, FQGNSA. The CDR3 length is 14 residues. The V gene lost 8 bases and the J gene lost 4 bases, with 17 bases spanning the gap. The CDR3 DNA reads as TGTGCCAGCGGGGCAGCCCTCCAGGGAGAGACCCAGTACTTC. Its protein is CASGAALQGETQYF.

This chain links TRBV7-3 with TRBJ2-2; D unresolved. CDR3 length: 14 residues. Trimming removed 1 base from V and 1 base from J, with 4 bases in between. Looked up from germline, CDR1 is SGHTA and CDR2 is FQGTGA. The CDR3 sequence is CASSLNLNTGELFF. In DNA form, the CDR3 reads TGTGCCAGCAGCTTAAACCTGAACACCGGGGAGCTGTTTTTT.

CDR3 nucleotide sequence: TGTGCCAGCAAAGTCCAGGGGGTATCGAACACTGAAGCTTTCTTT. It specifies CASKVQGVSNTEAFF. The rearrangement links TRBV6-5 to TRBJ1-1, with TRBD1 matching 7 bases. Germline V gene sequence: CDR1 MNHEY, CDR2 SVGAGI. V gave up 7 bases and J gave up 1 base; unmatched junction bases: 9. CDR3 length: 15 residues.

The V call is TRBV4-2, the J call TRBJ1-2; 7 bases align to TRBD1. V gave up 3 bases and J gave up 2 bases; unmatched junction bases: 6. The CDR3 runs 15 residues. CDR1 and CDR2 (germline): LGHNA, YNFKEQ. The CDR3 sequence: CASSQKEGANYGYTF. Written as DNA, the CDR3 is TGTGCCAGCAGCCAGAAAGAGGGGGCGAACTATGGCTACACCTTC.

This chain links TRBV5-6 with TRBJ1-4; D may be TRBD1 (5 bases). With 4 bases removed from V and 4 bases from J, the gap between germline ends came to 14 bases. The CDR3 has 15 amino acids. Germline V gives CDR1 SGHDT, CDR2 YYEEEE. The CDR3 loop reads CASSRRQSYNEKLFF. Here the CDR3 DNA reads TGTGCCAGCAGCCGTAGACAGTCGTATAATGAAAAACTGTTTTTT. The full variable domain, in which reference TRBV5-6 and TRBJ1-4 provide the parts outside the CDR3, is DAGVTQSPTHLIKTRGQQVTLRCSPKSGHDTVSWYQQALGQGPQFIFQYYEEEERQRGNFPDRFSGHQFPNYSSELNVNALLLGDSALYLCASSRRQSYNEKLFFGSGTQLSVL.

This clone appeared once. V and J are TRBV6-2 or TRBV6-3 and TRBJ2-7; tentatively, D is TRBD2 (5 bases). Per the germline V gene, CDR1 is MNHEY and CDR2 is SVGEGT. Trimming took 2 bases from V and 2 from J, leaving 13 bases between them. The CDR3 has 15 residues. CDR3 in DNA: TGTGCCAGCAGTTACACGGCGGGCTCTCCCTACGAGCAGTACTTC. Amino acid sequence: CASSYTAGSPYEQYF.

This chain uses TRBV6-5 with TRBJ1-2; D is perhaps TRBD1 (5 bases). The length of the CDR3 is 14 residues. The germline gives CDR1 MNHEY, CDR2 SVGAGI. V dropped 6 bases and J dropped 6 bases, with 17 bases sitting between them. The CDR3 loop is CASRLTGPRDGYTF. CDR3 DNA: TGTGCCAGCAGGCTTACGGGACCACGGGATGGCTACACCTTC.

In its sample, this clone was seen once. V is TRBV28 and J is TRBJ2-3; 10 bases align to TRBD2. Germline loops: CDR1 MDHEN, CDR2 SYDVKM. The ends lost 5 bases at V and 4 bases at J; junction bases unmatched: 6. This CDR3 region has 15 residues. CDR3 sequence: CASSPSGGEADTQYF. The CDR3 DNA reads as TGTGCCAGCAGTCCCAGCGGGGGGGAGGCAGATACGCAGTATTTT.

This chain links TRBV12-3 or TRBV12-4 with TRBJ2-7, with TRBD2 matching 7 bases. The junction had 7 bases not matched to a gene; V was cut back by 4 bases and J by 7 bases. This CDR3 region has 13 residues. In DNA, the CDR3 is TGTGCCAGCAGTTGGGCGGGGGTAGGGGAGCAGTACTTC. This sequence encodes CASSWAGVGEQYF.

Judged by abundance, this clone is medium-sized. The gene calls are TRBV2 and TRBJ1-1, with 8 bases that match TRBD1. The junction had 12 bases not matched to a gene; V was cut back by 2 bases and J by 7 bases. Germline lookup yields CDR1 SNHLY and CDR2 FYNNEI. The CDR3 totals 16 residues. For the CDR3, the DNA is TGTGCCAGCAGTGAATGGGATCCCGACAGGGGTAGTGAAGCTTTCTTT. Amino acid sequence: CASSEWDPDRGSEAFF.

CDR3 amino acids: CASSLTRDSYNEQFF. In nucleotides, the CDR3 is TGTGCCAGCAGCTTAACACGGGACTCCTACAATGAGCAGTTCTTC. The chain employs TRBV7-3 and TRBJ2-1, with a possible D match to TRBD2 (5 bases). Germline V gene lookup returns CDR1 SGHTA and CDR2 FQGTGA. V was pared by 0 bases and J by 0 bases, with 6 bases between. The CDR3 contains 15 residues.

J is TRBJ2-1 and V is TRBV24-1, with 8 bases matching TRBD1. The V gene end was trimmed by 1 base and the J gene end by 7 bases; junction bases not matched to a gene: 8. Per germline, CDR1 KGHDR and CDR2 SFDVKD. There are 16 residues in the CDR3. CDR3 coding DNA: TGTGCCACCAGTGATTTCGGCGCAGGGGGCTATAATGAGCAGTTCTTC. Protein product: CATSDFGAGGYNEQFF.

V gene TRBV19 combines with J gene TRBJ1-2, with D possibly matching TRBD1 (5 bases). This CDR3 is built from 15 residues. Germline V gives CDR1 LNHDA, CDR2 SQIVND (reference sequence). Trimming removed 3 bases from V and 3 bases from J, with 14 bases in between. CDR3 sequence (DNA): TGTGCCAGTAGTATTTATGCAGGGTGGGACTATGGCTACACCTTC. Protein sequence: CASSIYAGWDYGYTF.

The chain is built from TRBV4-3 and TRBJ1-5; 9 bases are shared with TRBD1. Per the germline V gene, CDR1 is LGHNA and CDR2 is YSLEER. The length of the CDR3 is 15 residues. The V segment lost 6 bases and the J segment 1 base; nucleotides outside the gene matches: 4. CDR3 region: CASRRDRASNQPQHF. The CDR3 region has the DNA TGCGCCAGCAGACGGGACAGGGCAAGCAATCAGCCCCAGCATTTT.

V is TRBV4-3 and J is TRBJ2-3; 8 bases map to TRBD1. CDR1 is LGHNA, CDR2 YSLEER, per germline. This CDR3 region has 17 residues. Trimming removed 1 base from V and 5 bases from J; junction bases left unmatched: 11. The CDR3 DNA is TGCGCCAGCAGCCAAGGCCTAGGGCAGGGGGCAGGAGATACGCAGTATTTT. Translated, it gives CASSQGLGQGAGDTQYF.

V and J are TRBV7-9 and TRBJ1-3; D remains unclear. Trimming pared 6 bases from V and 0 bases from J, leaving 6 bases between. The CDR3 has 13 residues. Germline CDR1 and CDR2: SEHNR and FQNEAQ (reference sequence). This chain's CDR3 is CASSPLSGNTIYF. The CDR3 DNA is TGTGCCAGCAGTCCTCTCTCTGGAAACACCATATATTTT.

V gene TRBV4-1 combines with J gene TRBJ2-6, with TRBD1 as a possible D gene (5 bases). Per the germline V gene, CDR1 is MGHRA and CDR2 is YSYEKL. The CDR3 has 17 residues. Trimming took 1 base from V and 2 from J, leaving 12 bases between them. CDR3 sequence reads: CASSQVAGSPGANVLTF. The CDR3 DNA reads TGCGCCAGCAGCCAAGTCGCAGGGTCTCCTGGGGCCAACGTCCTGACTTTC.

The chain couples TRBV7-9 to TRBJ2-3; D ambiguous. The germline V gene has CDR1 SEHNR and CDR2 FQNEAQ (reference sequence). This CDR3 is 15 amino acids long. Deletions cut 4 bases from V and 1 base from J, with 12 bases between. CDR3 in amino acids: CASSSPRGGTDTQYF. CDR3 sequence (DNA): TGTGCCAGCAGCTCCCCGAGAGGTGGCACAGATACGCAGTATTTT. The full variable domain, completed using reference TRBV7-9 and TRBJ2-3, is DTGVSQNPRHKITKRGQNVTFRCDPISEHNRLYWYRQTLGQGPEFLTYFQNEAQLEKSRLLSDRFSAERPKGSFSTLEIQRTEQGDSAMYLCASSSPRGGTDTQYFGPGTRLTVL.

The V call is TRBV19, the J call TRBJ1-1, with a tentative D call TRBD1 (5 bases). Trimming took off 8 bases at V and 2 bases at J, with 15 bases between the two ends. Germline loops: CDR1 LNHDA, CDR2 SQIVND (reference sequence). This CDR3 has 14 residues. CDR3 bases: TGTGCCAGTGGGGCCGTCTGGGGTAACACTGAAGCTTTCTTT. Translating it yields CASGAVWGNTEAFF.

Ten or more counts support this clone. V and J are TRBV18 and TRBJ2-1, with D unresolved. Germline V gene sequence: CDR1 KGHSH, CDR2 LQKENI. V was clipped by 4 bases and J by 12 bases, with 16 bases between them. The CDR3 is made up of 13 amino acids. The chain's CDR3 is CASSREVAGVQFF. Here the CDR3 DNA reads TGTGCCAGCTCACGTGAAGTAGCTGGAGTGCAGTTCTTC.

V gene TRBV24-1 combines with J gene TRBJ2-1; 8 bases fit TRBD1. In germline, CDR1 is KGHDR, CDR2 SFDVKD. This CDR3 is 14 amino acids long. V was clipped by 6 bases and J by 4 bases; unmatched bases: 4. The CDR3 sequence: CATSRRGLYNEQFF. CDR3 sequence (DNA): TGTGCCACCAGTCGCAGGGGGCTTTACAATGAGCAGTTCTTC.

For the CDR3, the DNA is TGTGCCAGCAGCTCCCCTAGCGACCCTTACGAGCAGTACTTC. Its translation is CASSSPSDPYEQYF. The chain has TRBV7-2 and TRBJ2-7; tentatively, D is TRBD2 (6 bases). Germline assignment: CDR1 SGHTA and CDR2 FQGNSA. V was cut by 4 bases and J by 4 bases, with 14 bases left in between. CDR3 length: 14 amino acids.

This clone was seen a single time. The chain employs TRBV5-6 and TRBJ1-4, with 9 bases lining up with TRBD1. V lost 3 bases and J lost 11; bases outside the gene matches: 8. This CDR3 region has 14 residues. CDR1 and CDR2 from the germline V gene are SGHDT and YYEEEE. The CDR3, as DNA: TGTGCCAGCAGCTCGGGACAGGGACTGCTGAAACTGTTTTTT. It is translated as CASSSGQGLLKLFF.

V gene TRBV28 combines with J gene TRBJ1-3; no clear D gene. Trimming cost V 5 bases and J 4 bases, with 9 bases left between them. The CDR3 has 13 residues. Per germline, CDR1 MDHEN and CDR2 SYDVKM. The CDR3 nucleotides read TGTGCCAGCAGTGGGTGGTCCGGAAACACCATATATTTT. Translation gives CASSGWSGNTIYF.